These T cell receptor beta chains were read from a single sample in a study of blood T cell repertoires in COVID-19. Some clones are missing from TCRdb's copy, which holds only in-frame ones; the method was immunoSEQ multiplex PCR. The table includes about 320,000 clones, 90% detected once. The sequencing sample was made of PBMCs or T cells enriched from blood (not recorded which). These receptors all stem from a man between 60 and 75 years old who had recovered from COVID-19. Both conserved end residues are part of each CDR3. Each record gives: V gene, clone size, J gene, D gene, CDR3 protein, CDR3 DNA. D genes are given only for firm matches. Some rows have no size entry. The others give once, few or many, or a class for an expanded clone.

TRBV4-2	-	TRBJ2-2	-	CASSQDLGGGTGELFF	TGTGCCAGCAGCCAAGATCTAGGGGGTGGAACCGGGGAGCTGTTTTTT
TRBV7-9	-	TRBJ1-2	-	CASSLSSGNYGYTF	TGTGCCAGCAGCTTGTCCTCAGGGAACTATGGCTACACCTTC
TRBV18	-	TRBJ2-7	-	CASSSGRRGTYEQYF	TGTGCCAGCTCGTCCGGCCGTCGCGGAACCTACGAGCAGTACTTC
TRBV27	-	TRBJ1-6	-	CASTHGSVYSPLHF	TGTGCCAGCACCCACGGGAGTGTGTATTCACCCCTCCACTTT
TRBV14	few	TRBJ1-1	TRBD1	CASSQDLGQGDTEAFF	TGTGCCAGCAGCCAAGATCTGGGACAGGGGGACACTGAAGCTTTCTTT
TRBV18	-	TRBJ1-5	-	CASSSGYSNQPQHF	TGTGCCAGCTCATCAGGGTATAGCAATCAGCCCCAGCATTTT
TRBV19	-	TRBJ1-5	-	CASNQGNQPQHF	TGTGCCAGTAACCAGGGCAATCAGCCCCAGCATTTT
TRBV5-4	-	TRBJ2-5	-	CASSLVGTGQETQYF	TGTGCCAGCAGCTTGGTCGGAACAGGGCAAGAGACCCAGTACTTC
TRBV10-3	-	TRBJ1-1	TRBD1	CAIREHHGQGADTEAFF	TGTGCCATCAGGGAGCACCATGGACAGGGGGCGGACACTGAAGCTTTCTTT
TRBV4-3	-	TRBJ1-1	TRBD1	CASSRQGGDTEAFF	TGCGCCAGCAGTCGACAGGGTGGGGACACTGAAGCTTTCTTT
TRBV9	-	TRBJ2-7	TRBD2	CASSVEGVAGDEQYF	TGTGCCAGCAGCGTGGAGGGAGTAGCGGGAGACGAGCAGTACTTC
TRBV30	once	TRBJ1-5	TRBD1	CAWSPTGEFRNQPQHF	TGTGCCTGGAGTCCGACAGGGGAGTTTCGCAATCAGCCCCAGCATTTT
TRBV6-6	-	TRBJ1-6	-	CASSLLRGYSYNSPLHF	TGTGCCAGCAGTCTTCTTAGGGGCTACTCCTATAATTCACCCCTCCACTTT
TRBV2	-	TRBJ2-1	TRBD2	CASSGLAGGSYNEQFF	TGTGCCAGCAGTGGACTAGCGGGGGGATCCTACAATGAGCAGTTCTTC
TRBV3-1/TRBV3-2	-	TRBJ2-2	-	CASSPYTSVGELFF	TGTGCCAGCAGCCCGTATACGTCAGTCGGGGAGCTGTTTTTT
TRBV7-6	once	TRBJ1-2	-	CASSLSRGGYGYTF	TGTGCCAGCAGCTTAAGCCGGGGAGGGTATGGCTACACCTTC
TRBV6-1	-	TRBJ1-2	TRBD1	CASSEWVGQGLYGYTF	TGTGCCAGCAGTGAATGGGTGGGACAGGGTTTATATGGCTACACCTTC
TRBV5-1	-	TRBJ1-4	-	CASSRIVPGRAFTTNEKLFF	TGCGCCAGCAGCCGGATCGTACCGGGTCGCGCCTTCACAACTAATGAAAAACTGTTTTTT
TRBV19	-	TRBJ2-1	TRBD2	CASRGTNNNEQFF	TGTGCCAGTAGGGGGACTAATAACAATGAGCAGTTCTTC
TRBV3-1/TRBV3-2	-	TRBJ1-4	-	CASSPDSGEKLFF	TGTGCCAGCAGCCCCGACAGTGGTGAAAAACTGTTTTTT
TRBV3-1/TRBV3-2	-	TRBJ1-1	TRBD1	CASSPVDRRNTEAFF	TGTGCCAGCAGCCCTGTGGACAGGCGGAACACTGAAGCTTTCTTT
TRBV11-2	-	TRBJ1-3	-	CASSLVRAQWDTIYF	TGTGCCAGCAGCTTAGTGCGGGCCCAGTGGGACACCATATATTTT
TRBV2	-	TRBJ1-1	TRBD1	CASTEQGESGTEAFF	TGTGCCAGCACTGAACAGGGGGAGAGCGGCACTGAAGCTTTCTTT
TRBV27	-	TRBJ2-7	-	CASRDWSSYEQYF	TGTGCCAGCAGGGACTGGAGCTCCTACGAGCAGTACTTC
TRBV2	-	TRBJ2-5	-	CASSRGGVQETQYF	TGTGCCAGCAGCAGAGGGGGGGTTCAAGAGACCCAGTACTTC
TRBV7-3	-	TRBJ2-2	TRBD2	CASSFVTGGNGELFF	TGTGCCAGCAGCTTTGTAACGGGAGGTAACGGGGAGCTGTTTTTT
TRBV4-3	-	TRBJ1-2	TRBD1	CASSQGLTGANYGYTF	TGCGCCAGCAGCCAAGGGCTTACAGGGGCTAACTATGGCTACACCTTC
TRBV9	few	TRBJ2-2	-	CASSVRVDTGELFF	TGTGCCAGCAGCGTCAGGGTGGACACCGGGGAGCTGTTTTTT
TRBV7-8	-	TRBJ2-1	TRBD2	CASSMSSGSHNEQFF	TGTGCCAGCAGCATGTCTAGCGGGAGCCACAATGAGCAGTTCTTC
TRBV5-1	-	TRBJ1-2	-	CASSLGAQEVGYTF	TGCGCCAGCAGCCTGGGCGCCCAGGAGGTTGGCTACACCTTC
TRBV7-9	-	TRBJ1-2	-	CASSPDNSNYGYTF	TGTGCCAGCAGCCCCGACAACAGCAACTATGGCTACACCTTC
TRBV3-1/TRBV3-2	-	TRBJ1-2	-	CASSPSGQGGGYTF	TGTGCCAGCAGCCCCTCGGGCCAGGGAGGTGGCTACACCTTC
TRBV7-2	-	TRBJ2-7	-	CASSAEVATRYF	TGTGCCAGCTCTGCTGAGGTGGCGACGCGGTACTTC
TRBV7-2	-	TRBJ1-1	-	CASSNPGFYTEAFF	TGTGCCAGCAGCAACCCGGGGTTCTACACTGAAGCTTTCTTT
TRBV6-1	-	TRBJ1-1	-	CASSEGEWEGRNTEAFF	TGTGCCAGCAGTGAAGGGGAGTGGGAGGGGCGGAACACTGAAGCTTTCTTT
TRBV5-1	-	TRBJ2-2	TRBD1	CASSATTGYTGELFF	TGCGCCAGCAGCGCAACGACAGGGTACACCGGGGAGCTGTTTTTT
TRBV6-5	once	TRBJ2-1	TRBD2	CASIELAGGYGEQFF	TGTGCCAGCATCGAACTAGCGGGGGGGTATGGTGAGCAGTTCTTC
TRBV30	-	TRBJ1-1	-	CAWSGWSRNTEAFF	TGTGCCTGGAGTGGGTGGAGTCGGAACACTGAAGCTTTCTTT
TRBV9	-	TRBJ1-1	-	CASSVQGGNTEAFF	TGTGCCAGCAGCGTACAGGGAGGGAACACTGAAGCTTTCTTT
TRBV6-6	few	TRBJ2-1	-	CASSQRTTEQFF	TGTGCCAGCAGTCAACGGACAACTGAGCAGTTCTTC
TRBV18	-	TRBJ1-4	-	CASSPPGATNEKLFF	TGTGCCAGCTCACCCCCCGGGGCAACTAATGAAAAACTGTTTTTT
TRBV3-1/TRBV3-2	once	TRBJ1-1	TRBD1	CASSLGQGAKAFF	TGTGCCAGCAGCTTGGGACAGGGGGCGAAAGCTTTCTTT
TRBV6-2/TRBV6-3	-	TRBJ1-1	-	CASSYEIDSLNTEAFF	TGTGCCAGCAGTTACGAAATAGACAGTCTGAACACTGAAGCTTTCTTT
TRBV6-5	-	TRBJ2-5	-	CASSYEGGSLVETQYF	TGTGCCAGCAGTTACGAGGGGGGGAGCCTTGTGGAGACCCAGTACTTC
TRBV5-5	-	TRBJ2-3	TRBD2	CASSLLLREPTDTQYF	TGTGCCAGCAGCTTGCTCCTGCGGGAGCCCACAGATACGCAGTATTTT
TRBV21-1	-	TRBJ1-6	-	CASSKPRTGYNSPLHF	TGTGCCAGCAGCAAACCTAGGACAGGCTATAATTCACCCCTCCACTTT
TRBV4-3	-	TRBJ2-5	TRBD2	CASSPSGGYPETQYF	TGCGCCAGCAGCCCTAGCGGGGGGTATCCAGAGACCCAGTACTTC